These T cell receptor beta chains were read from a single sample in a study of cytomegalovirus exposure and HLA in healthy donors. Clones were sequenced by immunoSEQ multiplex PCR, and TCRdb holds only the in-frame ones, with some missing. The table includes roughly 130,000 clones, about 81% detected once. Sequenced input: PBMCs. These receptors were obtained from a woman aged 40 to 50 in good health and CMV-seropositive. The CDR3 runs from the conserved cysteine through the conserved F or W. A D gene is named only where the DNA matches it firmly. For some rows the clone size is stated as once, few or many, or as a class when expanded; others skip it.

D | J | size | V | DNA | CDR3
. | TRBJ1-2 | . | TRBV11-2 | TGTGCCAGCAGCTCAAGGGGCTATGGCTACACCTTC | CASSSRGYGYTF
TRBD1 | TRBJ2-1 | . | TRBV10-1 | TGCGCCAGCAGTGAGTTCGCCGGGACAGCCAATGAGCAGTTCTTC | CASSEFAGTANEQFF
TRBD1 | TRBJ1-2 | . | TRBV27 | TGTGCCAGCAGTTCCGGACAGGGAGCTAACTATGGCTACACCTTC | CASSSGQGANYGYTF
. | TRBJ1-4 | . | TRBV7-2 | TGTGCCAGCAGCTCACGGGTCAGGACAGACGATAATGAAAAACTGTTTTTT | CASSSRVRTDDNEKLFF
. | TRBJ2-7 | . | TRBV5-6 | TGTGCCAGCAGCTTGCTAGGTCTAAGGGGATACGAGCAGTACTTC | CASSLLGLRGYEQYF
. | TRBJ1-1 | once | TRBV11-2 | TGTGCCAGCAGCTTAGGGGGACTCCGGGAGAGGAGAACTGAAGCTTTCTTT | CASSLGGLRERRTEAFF
. | TRBJ2-7 | . | TRBV2 | TGTGCCAGCAGCCTACAGGGTTACGAGCAGTACTTC | CASSLQGYEQYF
TRBD1 | TRBJ1-1 | few | TRBV19 | TGTGCCACCCGGACAGGGGAGACTGAAGCTTTCTTT | CATRTGETEAFF
. | TRBJ1-1 | . | TRBV30 | TGTGCCTGGAGTGTACTTTGGAACACTGAAGCTTTCTTT | CAWSVLWNTEAFF
. | TRBJ2-3 | . | TRBV7-2 | TGTGCCAGCAGCTTAGCGTCGACAGCCACAGATACGCAGTATTTT | CASSLASTATDTQYF
. | TRBJ1-1 | . | TRBV5-8 | . | CASSPWGAGSSF
. | TRBJ2-3 | . | TRBV9 | TGTGCCAGCAGCGTAGTAGGCCAGGCTAGCACAGATACGCAGTATTTT | CASSVVGQASTDTQYF
. | TRBJ1-4 | . | TRBV10-3 | TGTGCCATTAGGGGAACAACTAATGAAAAACTGTTTTTT | CAIRGTTNEKLFF
TRBD1 | TRBJ2-1 | . | TRBV28 | TGTGCCAGCAGTTTTACAGGGGGGCCGAATGAGCAGTTCTTC | CASSFTGGPNEQFF
TRBD2 | TRBJ2-5 | few | TRBV5-4 | TGTGCCAGCAGCCCGGGCGGACTAGCGGGGAAAGAGACCCAGTACTTC | CASSPGGLAGKETQYF
TRBD2 | TRBJ2-2 | . | TRBV6-4 | TGTGCCAGCAGTGACGTAACTAGCGGGAGGCTGTTTTTT | CASSDVTSGRLFF
TRBD2 | TRBJ2-5 | . | TRBV10-1 | TGCGCCAGCAGGAAGCGCCCGGGGACTAGCGGACAAGAGACCCAGTACTTC | CASRKRPGTSGQETQYF
TRBD1 | TRBJ1-4 | . | TRBV6-5 | TGTGCCAGCAGTTACCAGGGGGCGATCGGTGAAAAACTGTTTTTT | CASSYQGAIGEKLFF
. | TRBJ1-2 | . | TRBV10-3 | TGTGCCATCAGTGACACAAGCGGACGGGACTATGGCTACACCTTC | CAISDTSGRDYGYTF
TRBD1 | TRBJ2-2 | . | TRBV6-5 | TGTGCCAGCAGTTACGGGACAGGTAGCACCGGGGAGCTGTTTTTT | CASSYGTGSTGELFF
. | TRBJ2-7 | . | TRBV4-1 | TGCGCCAGCAGTTTTGACATCTCAGCCTACGAGCAGTACTTC | CASSFDISAYEQYF
. | TRBJ2-6 | . | TRBV9 | TGTGCCAGCAGTCTCGGTGGGGCCAACGTCCTGACTTTC | CASSLGGANVLTF
. | TRBJ1-1 | few | TRBV27 | TGTGCCAGCACCCAGGGGAGTCAAGCTTTCTTT | CASTQGSQAFF
TRBD2 | TRBJ2-1 | . | TRBV13 | TGTGCCAGCAACTATCATTCCAAGCGGGAGGTGCGGAATGAGCAGTTCTTC | CASNYHSKREVRNEQFF
TRBD2 | TRBJ2-7 | . | TRBV7-2 | TGTGCCAGCAGCGGAAGGACTAGCGGGGTCGGCGGCTACGAGCAGTACTTC | CASSGRTSGVGGYEQYF
. | TRBJ2-7 | once | TRBV5-1 | TGCGCCAGCAGCTTCTTCAGGGTTCAGGACGAGCAGTACTTC | CASSFFRVQDEQYF
TRBD1 | TRBJ1-5 | . | TRBV15 | TGTGCCACCAGCGCGAACAGGGGGCGCGAGCCCCAGCATTTT | CATSANRGREPQHF
. | TRBJ2-7 | once | TRBV5-6 | TGTGCCAGCAGCTCCCCGAGGAGCTCCTACGAGCAGTACTTC | CASSSPRSSYEQYF
TRBD1 | TRBJ1-1 | . | TRBV2 | TGTGCCAGCAGTGAGCCCAGGGGGTTCCCCTTGAACACTGAAGCTTTCTTT | CASSEPRGFPLNTEAFF
. | TRBJ2-2 | once | TRBV5-1 | TGCGCCAGCAGCTTTTCCAGAAGTGTCACCGGGGAGCTGTTTTTT | CASSFSRSVTGELFF
. | TRBJ1-5 | . | TRBV4-1 | TGCGCCAGCAGCCAGGCTCTTTCCTTGCCCCAGCATTTT | CASSQALSLPQHF
TRBD1 | TRBJ1-1 | . | TRBV5-1 | TGCGCCAGCAGCTTGGCTCCGGGACAGGGAACTGAAGCTTTCTTT | CASSLAPGQGTEAFF
. | TRBJ2-7 | . | TRBV6-5 | TGTGCCAGCAGTTCCTCCCGTGACAAGAACCCCTACGAGCAGTACTTC | CASSSSRDKNPYEQYF
TRBD2 | TRBJ2-7 | . | TRBV11-2 | TGTGCCAGCAGCCCCTCCGGGGGGGCATCTCACGAGCAGTACTTC | CASSPSGGASHEQYF
TRBD2 | TRBJ2-1 | . | TRBV6-5 | TGTGCCAGCAGCTCGGGGGGGGCAGGAGAAGATGAGCAGTTCTTC | CASSSGGAGEDEQFF
. | TRBJ1-1 | . | TRBV28 | TGTGCCAGCAGTTTAGCCCAGAACATGAACACTGAAGCTTTCTTT | CASSLAQNMNTEAFF
. | TRBJ2-7 | . | TRBV5-1 | TGCGCCAGCAGCTTACAGGTCAGCTCCTACGAGCAGTACTTC | CASSLQVSSYEQYF
. | TRBJ2-7 | once | TRBV5-1 | TGCGCCAGCAGCTTGGTATTAGCGGATGAGCAGTACTTC | CASSLVLADEQYF
TRBD2 | TRBJ2-1 | . | TRBV7-9 | TGTGCCAGCAACTTAGCACTAGCGGGAGTCGGTGAGCAGTTCTTC | CASNLALAGVGEQFF
TRBD2 | TRBJ2-1 | . | TRBV7-3 | TGTGCCAGCAGCTCGTTAGCGGGGGGGTTCAACAATGAGCAGTTCTTC | CASSSLAGGFNNEQFF
. | TRBJ1-5 | . | TRBV5-1 | TGCGCCAGCTCCCCGCAATCCGGGGTAGGGCAGCCCCAGCATTTT | CASSPQSGVGQPQHF
TRBD1 | TRBJ1-1 | . | TRBV29-1 | TGCAGCGCCCTAGGGACAGCCTTGGGGACTGAAGCTTTCTTT | CSALGTALGTEAFF
TRBD2 | TRBJ2-3 | . | TRBV7-3 | TGTGCCAGCAGCTTAATAGCGGGTCAGGATACGCAGTATTTT | CASSLIAGQDTQYF
TRBD1 | TRBJ1-3 | . | TRBV19 | TGTGCCAGTAGTACCTCGACAGGGTGGCCTGGAAACACCATATATTTT | CASSTSTGWPGNTIYF
TRBD2 | TRBJ2-7 | . | TRBV7-9 | TGTGCCAGCAGCGGACCTAGCGGGACCGTTAGCTCCTACGAGCAGTACTTC | CASSGPSGTVSSYEQYF
. | TRBJ1-2 | . | TRBV5-1 | TGCGCCAGCAGCTTTTATGACAGCAACTATGGCTACACCTTC | CASSFYDSNYGYTF
TRBD2 | TRBJ2-5 | . | TRBV14 | TGTGCCAGCAGCCAAGGGATACAGCGGGGGGGCCGAGAGACCCAGTACTTC | CASSQGIQRGGRETQYF
TRBD1 | TRBJ2-1 | . | TRBV5-4 | TGTGCCAGCAGTTGGACAGGGAGGTACAATGAGCAGTTCTTC | CASSWTGRYNEQFF
TRBD2 | TRBJ2-1 | . | TRBV23-1 | TGCGCCAGCAGTCAAGCTTGCGGGGGGGCAAATGAGCAGTTCTTC | CASSQACGGANEQFF
TRBD1 | TRBJ1-1 | . | TRBV5-6 | TGTGCCAGCAGCGTTCCGGGACAGGGGTACACTGAAGCTTTCTTT | CASSVPGQGYTEAFF
. | TRBJ2-5 | . | TRBV11-1 | TGTGCCAGCAGCTTAGGAGGTCTCCAAGAGACCCAGTACTTC | CASSLGGLQETQYF
TRBD1 | TRBJ1-1 | few | TRBV7-2 | TGTGCCAGCAGCTTAGGGACAGGGGGAGATATGGCTTTCTTT | CASSLGTGGDMAFF
TRBD1 | TRBJ1-4 | . | TRBV28 | TGTGCCAGCAGTCCCTCCCCGGGACAGGGAGAAAAACTGTTTTTT | CASSPSPGQGEKLFF